These T cell receptor beta chains were read from a single sample in a study of blood T cell repertoires in COVID-19. Sequencing was performed with immunoSEQ multiplex PCR; in TCRdb, only in-frame clones are kept and a portion is missing. The sample lists approximately 200,000 clones; 75% to 90% were seen once. The sample consisted of PBMCs or T cells enriched from blood (not recorded which). All receptors derive from a man aged 30 to 45 who had recovered from COVID-19. The CDR3 runs from the conserved cysteine through the conserved F or W. Fields, in order: V gene, clone size, J gene, D gene, CDR3 protein, CDR3 DNA. D genes are given only for firm matches. Clone size is shown for a subset of rows, as once, few, many or a class of expanded clone.

TRBV9,once,TRBJ2-2,TRBD1,CASSGQGNTGELFF,TGTGCCAGCAGCGGACAGGGGAACACCGGGGAGCTGTTTTTT
TRBV2,once,TRBJ1-1,TRBD1,CASIRTGGRNTEAFF,TGTGCCAGCATACGGACAGGGGGCAGGAACACTGAAGCTTTCTTT
TRBV30,once,TRBJ2-3,TRBD2,CAWKGWVEREGPDTQYF,TGTGCCTGGAAGGGCTGGGTAGAGCGGGAGGGGCCAGATACGCAGTATTTT
TRBV29-1,.,TRBJ2-3,.,CSVHWGGGADTQYF,TGCAGCGTCCACTGGGGTGGGGGCGCAGATACGCAGTATTTT
TRBV12-5,.,TRBJ1-1,.,CASGLGGHSNTEAFF,TGTGCTAGTGGTTTGGGGGGACACTCGAACACTGAAGCTTTCTTT
TRBV5-1,.,TRBJ2-6,TRBD2,CASSLQREGTGANVLTF,TGCGCCAGCAGCTTGCAGCGGGAGGGCACTGGGGCCAACGTCCTGACTTTC
TRBV7-9,.,TRBJ2-5,TRBD1,CASSLGDRVGETQYF,TGTGCCAGCAGCCTAGGGGACAGGGTAGGAGAGACCCAGTACTTC
TRBV7-6,few,TRBJ1-1,TRBD1,CASSGQGGTEAFF,TGTGCCAGCAGCGGACAGGGGGGAACTGAAGCTTTCTTT
TRBV7-6,.,TRBJ2-7,TRBD1,CASSLHQGADPAYEQYF,TGTGCCAGCAGCTTACACCAGGGGGCGGACCCAGCCTACGAGCAGTACTTC
TRBV19,.,TRBJ1-2,TRBD1,CASSPGTANYGYTF,TGTGCCAGTAGTCCCGGGACAGCTAACTATGGCTACACCTTC
TRBV19,once,TRBJ1-5,TRBD1,CATSSGTGSNQPQHF,TGTGCCACCAGCTCCGGGACAGGTAGCAATCAGCCCCAGCATTTT
TRBV9,.,TRBJ2-3,TRBD2,CASSVGWREVSDTQYF,TGTGCCAGCAGCGTAGGGTGGCGGGAGGTCTCAGATACGCAGTATTTT
TRBV28,.,TRBJ2-7,.,CASSLPGTMSYEQYF,TGTGCCAGCAGTTTACCCGGGACAATGTCCTACGAGCAGTACTTC
TRBV5-6,.,TRBJ1-4,TRBD1,CASSQGVGEKLFF,TGTGCCAGCAGTCAGGGGGTCGGCGAAAAACTGTTTTTT
TRBV30,.,TRBJ1-2,.,CAWSGVYGYTF,TGTGCCTGGAGTGGAGTCTATGGCTACACCTTC
TRBV10-3,few,TRBJ2-1,TRBD2,CAISGQTSSNEQFF,TGTGCCATCAGTGGGCAGACTAGCTCCAATGAGCAGTTCTTC
TRBV29-1,.,TRBJ1-2,.,CSVEGAVGNNYGYTF,TGCAGCGTTGAAGGCGCCGTCGGGAACAACTATGGCTACACCTTC
TRBV7-9,once,TRBJ2-1,TRBD2,CASSPRTSGKFNEQFF,TGTGCCAGCAGCCCCCGGACTAGCGGAAAATTCAATGAGCAGTTCTTC
TRBV11-2,.,TRBJ2-3,TRBD2,CASSRRLAGGVSTDTQYF,TGTGCCAGCAGCCGGAGACTAGCGGGGGGTGTGAGCACAGATACGCAGTATTTT
TRBV19,.,TRBJ2-1,.,CASSTQQYNEQFF,TGTGCCAGTAGTACCCAACAGTACAATGAGCAGTTCTTC
TRBV9,.,TRBJ1-6,.,CASSVGTRYNSPLHF,TGTGCCAGCAGCGTAGGGACAAGGTATAATTCACCCCTCCACTTT
TRBV30,.,TRBJ1-2,.,CAWSYGSGVYGYTF,TGTGCCTGGAGTTACGGATCGGGTGTCTATGGCTACACCTTC
TRBV27,.,TRBJ2-1,.,CASRLLLQQGHNEQFF,TGTGCCAGCAGACTACTCTTACAACAGGGCCACAATGAGCAGTTCTTC
TRBV5-4,.,TRBJ2-7,TRBD1,CASSWDRGPYEQYF,TGTGCCAGCAGCTGGGACAGGGGTCCGTACGAGCAGTACTTC
TRBV4-3,.,TRBJ1-2,.,CASSQDYSGRPGGYTF,TGCGCCAGCAGCCAAGATTATTCGGGTCGCCCTGGTGGCTACACCTTC
TRBV6-2/TRBV6-3,.,TRBJ2-3,TRBD2,CASSYSVLAGDTDTQYF,TGTGCCAGCAGTTACTCCGTGCTAGCGGGAGACACAGATACGCAGTATTTT
TRBV2,few,TRBJ2-5,.,CASTLGETQYF,TGTGCCAGCACCCTCGGGGAGACCCAGTACTTC
TRBV27,.,TRBJ1-4,.,CASSLLGGTNEKLFF,TGTGCCAGCAGTTTATTGGGGGGAACTAATGAAAAACTGTTTTTT
TRBV27,.,TRBJ2-1,.,CASSLPNNEQFF,TGTGCCAGCAGTTTACCCAACAATGAGCAGTTCTTC
TRBV5-8,.,TRBJ1-2,.,CASSLQGVYGYTF,TGTGCCAGCAGCTTACAGGGCGTGTATGGCTACACCTTC
TRBV5-1,.,TRBJ2-7,.,CASSLVVAGDYEQYF,TGCGCCAGCAGCTTGGTTGTCGCAGGTGACTACGAGCAGTACTTC
TRBV11-2,.,TRBJ1-6,.,CASSNRGYNSPLHF,TGTGCCAGCAGTAATCGGGGTTATAATTCACCCCTCCACTTT
TRBV4-3,.,TRBJ1-1,TRBD1,CASSQATGVNTEAFF,TGCGCCAGCAGCCAAGCGACAGGGGTGAACACTGAAGCTTTCTTT
TRBV10-3,.,TRBJ1-6,TRBD1,CAISGTGLNSPLHF,TGTGCCATCAGTGGGACAGGGCTTAATTCACCCCTCCACTTT
TRBV30,.,TRBJ2-5,TRBD1,CAWSEGQSTLQETQYF,TGTGCCTGGAGCGAGGGACAGAGTACCCTCCAAGAGACCCAGTACTTC
TRBV19,.,TRBJ1-6,TRBD1,CASSIGQGLNSPLHF,TGTGCCAGTAGTATAGGACAGGGGTTAAATTCACCCCTCCACTTT
TRBV29-1,.,TRBJ1-2,.,CSVAEYGYTF,TGCAGCGTGGCGGAATATGGCTACACCTTC
TRBV30,.,TRBJ1-1,.,CAWSVEPGVTEAFF,TGTGCCTGGAGTGTTGAACCGGGGGTCACTGAAGCTTTCTTT
TRBV18,.,TRBJ2-2,.,CASSPTNTGSENTGELFF,TGTGCCAGCTCCCCCACCAACACAGGGTCGGAGAACACCGGGGAGCTGTTTTTT
TRBV19,.,TRBJ2-3,TRBD2,CATRAGGGTDTQYF,TGTGCCACTAGAGCGGGGGGGGGCACAGATACGCAGTATTTT
TRBV29-1,.,TRBJ1-2,.,CSVEDRPGNYGYTF,TGCAGCGTTGAAGATCGGCCAGGGAACTATGGCTACACCTTC